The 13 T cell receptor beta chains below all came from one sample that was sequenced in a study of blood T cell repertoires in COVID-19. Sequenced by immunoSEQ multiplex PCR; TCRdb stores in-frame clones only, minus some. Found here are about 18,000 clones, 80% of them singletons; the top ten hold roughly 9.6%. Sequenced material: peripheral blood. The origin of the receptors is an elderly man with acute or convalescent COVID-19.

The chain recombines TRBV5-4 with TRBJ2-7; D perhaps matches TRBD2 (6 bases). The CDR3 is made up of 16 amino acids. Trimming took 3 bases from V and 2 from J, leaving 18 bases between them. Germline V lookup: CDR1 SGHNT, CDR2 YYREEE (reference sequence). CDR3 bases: TGTGCCAGCAGCTCCGTTGGTTTTGGGGAGGCCTACGAGCAGTACTTC. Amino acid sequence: CASSSVGFGEAYEQYF.

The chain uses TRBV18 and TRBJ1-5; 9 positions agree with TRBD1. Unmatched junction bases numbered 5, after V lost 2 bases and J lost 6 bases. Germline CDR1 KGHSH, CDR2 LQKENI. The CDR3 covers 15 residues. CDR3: CASSPDRGFGQPQHF. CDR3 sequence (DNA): TGTGCCAGCTCACCAGACAGGGGGTTCGGTCAGCCCCAGCATTTT.

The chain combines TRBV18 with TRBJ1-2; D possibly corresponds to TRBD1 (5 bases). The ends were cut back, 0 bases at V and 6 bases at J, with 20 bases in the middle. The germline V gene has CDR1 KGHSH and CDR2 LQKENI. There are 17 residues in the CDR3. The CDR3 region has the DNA TGTGCCAGCTCACCACCCGTCTCGACAGCCGGCCCTCATGGCTACACCTTC. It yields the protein CASSPPVSTAGPHGYTF.

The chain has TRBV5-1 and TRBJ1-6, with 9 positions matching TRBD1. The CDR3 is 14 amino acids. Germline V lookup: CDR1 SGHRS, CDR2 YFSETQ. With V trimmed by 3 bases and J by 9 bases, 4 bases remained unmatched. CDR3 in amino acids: CASSSGTGRSPLHF. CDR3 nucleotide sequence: TGCGCCAGCAGCTCCGGGACAGGGCGTTCACCCCTCCACTTT.

The CDR3 protein is CASSQGQEHTEAFF. In nucleotides, the CDR3 is TGTGCCAGCTCACAAGGACAGGAGCACACTGAAGCTTTCTTT. This chain joins TRBV18 and TRBJ1-1; TRBD1 agrees at 7 bases. Germline V CDR1 and CDR2: KGHSH, LQKENI. The trim removed 4 bases at V and 3 bases at J, leaving 5 bases unmatched. This CDR3 spans 14 amino acids.

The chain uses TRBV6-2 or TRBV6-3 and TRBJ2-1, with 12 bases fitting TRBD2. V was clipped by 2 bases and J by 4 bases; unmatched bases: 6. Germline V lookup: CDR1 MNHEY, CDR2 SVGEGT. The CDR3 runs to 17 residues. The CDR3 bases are TGTGCCAGCAGTTACGCTAGGACTAGCGGGACATACAATGAGCAGTTCTTC. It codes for CASSYARTSGTYNEQFF.

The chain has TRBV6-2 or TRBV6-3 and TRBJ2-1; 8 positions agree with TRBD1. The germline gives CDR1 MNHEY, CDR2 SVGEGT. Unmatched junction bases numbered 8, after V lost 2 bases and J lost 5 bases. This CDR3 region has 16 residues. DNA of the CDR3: TGTGCCAGCAGTTACCTAGCAGGGGGCGCGCACAATGAGCAGTTCTTC. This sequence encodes CASSYLAGGAHNEQFF.

The CDR3 here is CAATGGGKRTQYF. CDR3 DNA: TGTGCCGCCACAGGGGGCGGCAAGAGAACCCAGTACTTC. The V call is TRBV15, the J call TRBJ2-5, with TRBD1 identical over 9 bases. The CDR3 totals 13 residues. Germline-derived CDR1 and CDR2 are LNHNV and YYDKDF (reference sequence). The junction had 12 bases not matched to a gene; V was cut back by 11 bases and J by 8 bases.

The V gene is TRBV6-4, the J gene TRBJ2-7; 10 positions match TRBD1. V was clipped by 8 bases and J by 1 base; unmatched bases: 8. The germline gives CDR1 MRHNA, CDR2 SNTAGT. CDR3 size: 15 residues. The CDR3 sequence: CASATRTGGSYEQYF. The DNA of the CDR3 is TGTGCCAGCGCTACTCGGACAGGGGGTTCCTACGAGCAGTACTTC.

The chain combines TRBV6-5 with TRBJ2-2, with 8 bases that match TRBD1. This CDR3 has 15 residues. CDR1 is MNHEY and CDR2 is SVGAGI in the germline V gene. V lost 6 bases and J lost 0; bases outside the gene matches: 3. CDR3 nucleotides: TGTGCCAGCAGAAAGGACAGGGCGAACACCGGGGAGCTGTTTTTT. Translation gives CASRKDRANTGELFF.

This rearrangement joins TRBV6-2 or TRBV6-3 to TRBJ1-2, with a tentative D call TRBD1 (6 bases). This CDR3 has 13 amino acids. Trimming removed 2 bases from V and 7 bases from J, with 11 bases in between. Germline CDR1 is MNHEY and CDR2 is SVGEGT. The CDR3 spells CASSYDGQLGYTF. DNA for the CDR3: TGTGCCAGCAGTTACGACGGACAGCTTGGCTACACCTTC.

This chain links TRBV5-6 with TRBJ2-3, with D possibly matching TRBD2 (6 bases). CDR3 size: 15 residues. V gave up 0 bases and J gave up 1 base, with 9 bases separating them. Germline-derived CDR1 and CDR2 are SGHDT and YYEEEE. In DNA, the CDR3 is TGTGCCAGCAGCTTGGGTGGGGAGGGCACAGATACGCAGTATTTT. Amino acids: CASSLGGEGTDTQYF.

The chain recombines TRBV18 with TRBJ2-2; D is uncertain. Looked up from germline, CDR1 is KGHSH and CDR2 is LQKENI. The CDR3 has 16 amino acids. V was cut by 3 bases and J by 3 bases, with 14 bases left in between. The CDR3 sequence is CASSPSPGFDTGELFF. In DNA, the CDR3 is TGTGCCAGCTCACCCTCTCCAGGCTTCGACACCGGGGAGCTGTTTTTT. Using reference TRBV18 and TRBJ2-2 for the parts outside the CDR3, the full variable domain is NAGVMQNPRHLVRRRGQEARLRCSPMKGHSHVYWYRQLPEEGLKFMVYLQKENIIDESGMPKERFSAEFPKEGPSILRIQQVVRGDSAAYFCASSPSPGFDTGELFFGEGSRLTVL.